Presented here are 27 T cell receptor beta chains from one specimen sequenced in a study of beta chain features in type 1 diabetes. Investigators reverse transcribed all isolated RNA, so they sequenced expressed TCRB transcripts. Assay used: immunoSEQ multiplex PCR; TCRdb lists only in-frame clones, some missing. The sample carries roughly 380,000 clones, roughly 21% recorded once. The sequenced sample was naive CD4+ T cells from blood. The receptors here all came from a woman aged 18-29 years in good health.

This sequence joins TRBV7-2 and TRBJ2-5; 7 nucleotides match TRBD1. The CDR3 consists of 15 residues. Germline V CDR1 and CDR2: SGHTA, FQGNSA. J lost 1 base, V lost 6 bases, and 8 bases had no gene match. CDR3 residues: CASSYRGPLQETQYF. CDR3 nucleotide sequence: TGTGCCAGCAGTTATAGGGGGCCACTCCAAGAGACCCAGTACTTC.

This clone has a handful of counts. V usage is TRBV25-1 and J usage is TRBJ2-6; no firm D call. V lost 4 bases to trimming and J lost 0 bases, with 7 bases between them. This CDR3 contains 15 residues. Germline loops: CDR1 MGHDK, CDR2 SYGVNS. The CDR3 DNA reads TGTGCCAGCAGTGCCGCAGGCTCTGGGGCCAACGTCCTGACTTTC. It is translated as CASSAAGSGANVLTF.

This clone was seen a handful of times. At the DNA level, this CDR3 is encoded by other sequences in the same sample as well. The V gene is TRBV5-1, the J gene TRBJ2-5, with D perhaps TRBD1 (6 bases). The germline V gene encodes CDR1 SGHRS and CDR2 YFSETQ. Trimming shortened V by 0 bases and J by 1 base, and 7 bases separated the two germline ends. The CDR3 covers 14 residues. The CDR3 region is CASSLGDTQETQYF. Here the CDR3 DNA reads TGCGCCAGCAGCTTGGGGGACACCCAAGAGACCCAGTACTTC. Combining the CDR3 with reference TRBV5-1 and TRBJ2-5 gives the whole variable domain KAGVTQTPRYLIKTRGQQVTLSCSPISGHRSVSWYQQTPGQGLQFLFEYFSETQRNKGNFPGRFSGRQFSNSRSEMNVSTLELGDSALYLCASSLGDTQETQYFGPGTRLLVL.

Only a few counts were recorded for this clone. The CDR3 region is CASSRERVDYEQYF. The CDR3 coding sequence is TGTGCCAGCAGTCGCGAGCGGGTGGACTACGAGCAGTACTTC. The chain is built from TRBV6-6 and TRBJ2-7, with D tentatively TRBD2 (6 bases). Between the trimmed V and J ends, which lost 5 bases and 3 bases, there was a span of 14 bases. This CDR3 region has 14 residues. Germline CDR1 MNHNY, CDR2 SVGAGI (reference sequence).

Only a few counts were recorded for this clone. The chain combines TRBV2 with TRBJ2-1; D is perhaps TRBD1 (6 bases). Germline V lookup: CDR1 SNHLY, CDR2 FYNNEI. V was clipped by 6 bases and J by 9 bases, with 9 bases between them. This CDR3 has 11 amino acids. CDR3 protein: CASRGASEQFF. In DNA, the CDR3 is TGTGCCAGCAGGGGGGCCAGTGAGCAGTTCTTC.

The chain employs TRBV7-2 and TRBJ1-6; TRBD1 aligns across 8 bases. J was trimmed by 8 bases and V by 6 bases; bases with no gene match: 6. This CDR3 is built from 14 residues. Germline V lookup: CDR1 SGHTA, CDR2 FQGNSA. The CDR3 DNA reads TGTGCCAGCAGTGTACAGGGGGGGGATTCACCCCTCCACTTT. Translation gives CASSVQGGDSPLHF.

The rearrangement joins TRBV27 to TRBJ2-2; D unclear. This CDR3 comprises 14 residues. V was trimmed by 4 bases and J by 6 bases, leaving 12 bases between them. Per germline, CDR1 MNHEY and CDR2 SMNVEV (reference sequence). As DNA, the CDR3 is TGTGCCAGCAGTTACCTACTTGAGGCCGGGGAGCTGTTTTTT. Amino acid sequence: CASSYLLEAGELFF.

This clone has more than one count but fewer than ten. V is TRBV11-2 and J is TRBJ2-5; no reliable D call. V dropped 2 bases and J dropped 5 bases, with 9 bases sitting between them. In germline, CDR1 is SGHAT, CDR2 FQNNGV. CDR3 size: 13 residues. For the CDR3, the DNA is TGTGCCAGCAGCTTAAGTTCAGGCGAGACCCAGTACTTC. Its translation is CASSLSSGETQYF.

This clone was seen a few times. The CDR3 reads CSGQGALAGELFF. DNA of the CDR3: TGCAGCGGACAGGGGGCCCTCGCCGGGGAGCTGTTTTTT. The chain is built from TRBV29-1 and TRBJ2-2; 10 bases fit TRBD1. V lost 7 bases to trimming and J lost 6 bases; unmatched junction nucleotides: 5. Germline V gene lookup returns CDR1 SQVTM and CDR2 ANQGSEA. The CDR3 spans 13 residues.

The chain joins TRBV28 to TRBJ1-1, with D hard to call. The CDR3 runs to 15 residues. Germline CDR1 is MDHEN and CDR2 is SYDVKM. Trimming pared 3 bases from V and 2 bases from J, leaving 13 bases between. CDR3 bases: TGTGCCAGCAGTTTGGTGCAGTTCATTAACACTGAAGCTTTCTTT. This encodes CASSLVQFINTEAFF.

This clone was seen only a few times. The J gene is TRBJ2-5, the V gene TRBV25-1; 7 bases agree with TRBD1. The germline gives CDR1 MGHDK, CDR2 SYGVNS. V gave up 1 base and J gave up 4 bases; unmatched junction bases: 15. The CDR3 totals 18 residues. CDR3 protein: CASSEFGSKGAPRETQYF. The CDR3 DNA follows: TGTGCCAGCAGTGAATTTGGTTCGAAGGGGGCGCCTCGAGAGACCCAGTACTTC.

This clone occurred a few times. The chain has TRBV15 and TRBJ2-1; TRBD2 aligns across 7 bases. Trimming removed 2 bases from V and 8 bases from J; junction bases left unmatched: 24. This CDR3 is built from 20 residues. Germline CDR1 is LNHNV and CDR2 is YYDKDF (reference sequence). CDR3 nucleotides: TGTGCCACCAGCAGAAGACCGGGGATGCCTGGGAGGGCTTACACACATGAGCAGTTCTTC. Protein product: CATSRRPGMPGRAYTHEQFF.

The genes are TRBV2 and TRBJ1-1; 7 bases map to TRBD1. The V gene's germline CDR1 is SNHLY and CDR2 FYNNEI. V shed 4 bases, J shed 4 bases, and the junction held 6 bases outside the gene matches. The CDR3 runs 14 residues. In DNA form, the CDR3 reads TGTGCCAGCAGTGCCAGACAGGGTGTCACTGAAGCTTTCTTT. Translated, it gives CASSARQGVTEAFF.

This clone was detected once. This chain uses TRBV5-4 with TRBJ1-2, with D perhaps TRBD1 (5 bases). V lost 5 bases and J lost 5, with 13 bases in between. This CDR3 has 13 amino acids. Germline CDR1 reads SGHNT; CDR2 reads YYREEE (reference sequence). CDR3 amino acids: CASSQDTKYGYTF. CDR3 nucleotide sequence: TGTGCCAGCAGTCAGGACACCAAATATGGCTACACCTTC.

This clone was counted between two and nine times. The V and J genes are TRBV5-1 and TRBJ2-4, with TRBD2 as a possible D gene (5 bases). The CDR3 extends over 16 amino acids. The germline CDR1 and CDR2 sequences are SGHRS and YFSETQ. V gave up 0 bases and J gave up 0 bases, with 10 bases separating them. CDR3 nucleotides: TGCGCCAGCAGCTTGGATCACCTAGCAGCCAAAAACATTCAGTACTTC. Protein: CASSLDHLAAKNIQYF. Variable domain in full (rest from reference TRBV5-1 and TRBJ2-4): KAGVTQTPRYLIKTRGQQVTLSCSPISGHRSVSWYQQTPGQGLQFLFEYFSETQRNKGNFPGRFSGRQFSNSRSEMNVSTLELGDSALYLCASSLDHLAAKNIQYFGAGTRLSVL.

Regarding this clone: This same CDR3 is encoded by further DNA sequences in the sample. V usage is TRBV30 and J usage is TRBJ2-7; a weak D match, TRBD1 (6 bases). CDR1 and CDR2 from the germline V gene are GTSNPN and SVGIG (reference sequence). Trimming removed 1 base from V and 2 bases from J, with 6 bases in between. The CDR3 spans 12 residues. The CDR3 here is CAWSGGPYEQYF. CDR3 coding DNA: TGTGCCTGGAGTGGGGGGCCCTACGAGCAGTACTTC.

This clone appeared a few times. The chain carries TRBV5-4 and TRBJ2-7; D is undetermined. This CDR3 spans 15 amino acids. From germline, CDR1 is SGHNT and CDR2 YYREEE (reference sequence). Trimming removed 1 base at V and 0 bases at J, with 11 bases between. CDR3 sequence reads: CASSLFVGNSYEQYF. CDR3 DNA: TGTGCCAGCAGCTTGTTCGTTGGCAACTCCTACGAGCAGTACTTC. The full variable domain, completed using reference TRBV5-4 and TRBJ2-7, is ETGVTQSPTHLIKTRGQQVTLRCSSQSGHNTVSWYQQALGQGPQFIFQYYREEENGRGNFPPRFSGLQFPNYSSELNVNALELDDSALYLCASSLFVGNSYEQYFGPGTRLTVT.

The gene calls are TRBV5-6 and TRBJ1-6; 7 positions match TRBD1. Germline V gene lookup returns CDR1 SGHDT and CDR2 YYEEEE. This CDR3 has 14 residues. The V segment lost 0 bases and the J segment 9 bases; nucleotides outside the gene matches: 3. CDR3 protein: CASSLEGGGSPLHF. CDR3 DNA sequence: TGTGCCAGCAGCTTGGAAGGGGGCGGTTCACCCCTCCACTTT.

The chain carries TRBV7-2 and TRBJ2-3, with D maybe TRBD2 (7 bases). Germline lookup yields CDR1 SGHTA and CDR2 FQGNSA. Between the trimmed V and J ends, which lost 2 bases and 4 bases, there was a span of 10 bases. The CDR3 is 14 residues long. CDR3 residues: CASSLMGGPDTQYF. The CDR3 nucleotides are TGTGCCAGCAGCTTAATGGGGGGGCCAGATACGCAGTATTTT.

The chain combines TRBV11-2 with TRBJ2-1; 10 positions agree with TRBD2. The CDR3 is 18 residues long. V shed 4 bases and J 10 bases; nucleotides not matched to a gene: 19. The V gene's germline CDR1 is SGHAT and CDR2 FQNNGV. CDR3 loop: CASSSEGGSGRLGREQFF. The DNA of the CDR3 is TGTGCCAGCAGCTCAGAGGGGGGTAGCGGGAGGCTGGGGAGGGAGCAGTTCTTC.

Only a few counts were recorded for this clone. The J gene is TRBJ1-1, the V gene TRBV2; TRBD1 aligns across 8 bases. Germline CDR1 is SNHLY and CDR2 is FYNNEI. The length of the CDR3 is 14 residues. V lost 5 bases to trimming and J lost 5 bases; unmatched junction nucleotides: 7. For the CDR3, the DNA is TGTGCCAGCAGTTCCCAGGGGGCACGGACTGAAGCTTTCTTT. As protein: CASSSQGARTEAFF.

This chain joins TRBV2 and TRBJ2-7; 11 bases are shared with TRBD2. Germline values: CDR1 SNHLY, CDR2 FYNNEI. V was clipped by 8 bases and J by 6 bases; unmatched bases: 12. CDR3 length equals 15 residues. The CDR3 reads CASRTSGGSFVEQYF. DNA of the CDR3: TGTGCCAGCCGTACTAGCGGGGGATCTTTTGTCGAGCAGTACTTC.

This clone was observed a few times. The CDR3 is CAWTTGRSNQPQHF. The CDR3 DNA sequence: TGTGCCTGGACAACAGGACGGAGTAATCAGCCCCAGCATTTT. V and J are TRBV30 and TRBJ1-5, with TRBD1 as a possible D gene (5 bases). The ends were cut back, 4 bases at V and 4 bases at J, with 14 bases in the middle. CDR3 length: 14 amino acids. CDR1 is GTSNPN and CDR2 is SVGIG in the germline V gene (reference sequence).

This chain joins TRBV15 and TRBJ2-3, with 9 nucleotides matching TRBD2. Per the germline V gene, CDR1 is LNHNV and CDR2 is YYDKDF (reference sequence). The CDR3 sequence is 16 residues long. With V trimmed by 2 bases and J by 2 bases, 5 bases remained unmatched. The CDR3 DNA sequence: TGTGCCACCAGCAGAAACCCTAGCGGGGCCACAGATACGCAGTATTTT. It encodes CATSRNPSGATDTQYF.

This clone was seen more than once but under ten times. The chain employs TRBV7-3 and TRBJ2-5; TRBD1 matches 7 bases. V lost 1 base, J lost 5 bases, and 10 bases stayed unmatched. The CDR3 runs 16 residues. In germline, CDR1 is SGHTA, CDR2 FQGTGA. In DNA, the CDR3 is TGTGCCAGCAGCTTAAGCTACAACAGGGGCGGTGAGACCCAGTACTTC. This sequence encodes CASSLSYNRGGETQYF.

This clone was recorded a few times. The chain couples TRBV30 to TRBJ2-1; 7 nucleotides agree with TRBD2. CDR1 and CDR2 from the germline V gene are GTSNPN and SVGIG (reference sequence). J lost 4 bases, V lost 3 bases, and 9 bases had no gene match. The CDR3 runs to 15 residues. CDR3 region: CAWSRTLASYNEQFF. Written as DNA, the CDR3 is TGTGCCTGGAGCCGGACACTAGCGTCGTACAATGAGCAGTTCTTC.

The CDR3 loop reads CASSPAGITEAFF. The CDR3 DNA follows: TGTGCCAGCAGCCCGGCGGGGATCACTGAAGCTTTCTTT. J is TRBJ1-1 and V is TRBV7-9; D not certain. Germline CDR1 SEHNR, CDR2 FQNEAQ (reference sequence). V shed 5 bases and J shed 4 bases, with 11 bases lying between them. CDR3 length equals 13 residues. The entire variable domain, with the rest obtained from reference TRBV7-9 and TRBJ1-1, is as follows: DTGVSQNPRHKITKRGQNVTFRCDPISEHNRLYWYRQTLGQGPEFLTYFQNEAQLEKSRLLSDRFSAERPKGSFSTLEIQRTEQGDSAMYLCASSPAGITEAFFGQGTRLTVV.